Each of the 2 T cell receptor beta chains below was sequenced from the same sample in a study of blood T cell repertoires in COVID-19. Measured with immunoSEQ multiplex PCR; TCRdb has only the in-frame clones, and not every one. The sample shows roughly 200,000 clones, 90% to 95% of them seen only once. Sequenced input: peripheral blood. These TCRs come from a man aged 25 to 45 with COVID-19, enrolled during active disease.

The chain combines TRBV5-1 with TRBJ2-5; D remains ambiguous. The CDR3 runs to 13 residues. With 1 base removed from V and 2 bases from J, the gap between germline ends came to 6 bases. Germline V lookup: CDR1 SGHRS, CDR2 YFSETQ. CDR3 residues: CASSLLLQETQYF. DNA of the CDR3: TGCGCCAGCAGCTTGTTGCTACAAGAGACCCAGTACTTC.

The rearrangement uses TRBV11-2 and TRBJ2-7, with D possibly matching TRBD1 (5 bases). This CDR3 contains 12 residues. CDR1 SGHAT and CDR2 FQNNGV come from the germline V gene. Trimming stripped 4 bases from V and 4 bases from J, with 8 bases between. The CDR3: CASSSTGYEQYF. In DNA form, the CDR3 reads TGTGCCAGCAGCTCCACAGGTTACGAGCAGTACTTC.